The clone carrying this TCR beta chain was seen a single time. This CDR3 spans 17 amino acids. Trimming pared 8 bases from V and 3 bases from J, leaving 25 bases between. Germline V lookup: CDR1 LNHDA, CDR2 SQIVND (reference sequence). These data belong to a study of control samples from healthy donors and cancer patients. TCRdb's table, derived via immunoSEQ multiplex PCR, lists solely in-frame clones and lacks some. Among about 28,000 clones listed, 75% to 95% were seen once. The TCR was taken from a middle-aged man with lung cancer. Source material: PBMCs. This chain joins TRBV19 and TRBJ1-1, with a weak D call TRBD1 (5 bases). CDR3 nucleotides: TGTGCCAGTGCCCGGGACCCCCGGGAAGGTGGGTACACTGAAGCTTTCTTT. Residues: CASARDPREGGYTEAFF.